These 31 T cell receptor beta chains were sequenced from one sample in a study of T cell repertoires in cytomegalovirus infection. The antigens these receptors bind are not known. TCRdb redid the calling of the reads with MiXCR, one entry per CDR3 protein. This table holds 70,000 to 85,000 distinct CDR3 sequences, 35% to 50% found once. The material sequenced was CD8+ T cells from cultured PBMCs, taken from culture after CMV antigen stimulation. Receptors were obtained from a human donor in good health (CMV status not recorded). Some clones in this sample may be carry-over from other donors' samples.

In this sample, this clonotype turned up a few times. This chain joins TRBV27 and TRBJ2-3; a weak D match, TRBD1 (9 bases). The CDR3 sequence is 18 residues long. V lost 5 bases, J lost 6 bases, and 27 bases lay in between. Per germline, CDR1 MNHEY and CDR2 SMNVEV (reference sequence). CDR3 nucleotides: TGTGCCAGCAGTCCGACAGGGGGGGTAGCGGGGACGTGGGATACGCAGTATTTT. It yields the protein CASSPTGGVAGTWDTQYF.

The V gene is TRBV7-2, the J gene TRBJ2-5; no firm D call. Germline loops: CDR1 SGHTA, CDR2 FQGNSA. V lost 6 bases and J lost 2, with 13 bases in between. The CDR3 extends over 14 amino acids. The CDR3 DNA reads TGTGCCAGCAGTCGGTGGACGGAACAAGAGACCCAGTACTTC. Residues: CASSRWTEQETQYF.

This clonotype turned up a few times. This CDR3 is CASSPRALLGVTEAFF. The CDR3, as DNA: TGTGCCAGCAGCCCTAGGGCCCTGTTAGGAGTAACTGAAGCTTTCTTT. The chain couples TRBV7-2 to TRBJ1-1; no clear D gene. V lost 5 bases, J lost 5 bases, and 21 bases lay in between. The CDR3 consists of 16 residues. The germline V gene encodes CDR1 SGHTA and CDR2 FQGNSA.

The chain links TRBV29-1 to TRBJ2-7; D possibly matches TRBD1 or TRBD2 (5 bases each). The CDR3 sequence is 12 residues long. CDR1 is SQVTM, CDR2 ANQGSEA, per germline. Trimming stripped 7 bases from V and 2 bases from J, with 12 bases between. The CDR3 reads CSAWDGTYEQYF. The CDR3 nucleotides are TGCAGCGCGTGGGACGGGACCTACGAGCAGTACTTC.

CDR3 nucleotides: TGTGCCAGCAGCTTAGGAATAACTAGCAATCAGCCCCAGCATTTT. It yields the protein CASSLGITSNQPQHF. The gene calls are TRBV7-4 and TRBJ1-5, with D unclear. Trimming shortened V by 1 base and J by 0 bases, and 7 bases separated the two germline ends. The CDR3 has 15 residues. Germline CDR1 and CDR2: SGHVT and SQSDAQ. Full variable domain (remainder filled in from reference TRBV7-4 and TRBJ1-5): GAGVSQSPRYKVAKRGRDVALRCDSISGHVTLYWYRQTLGQGSEVLTYSQSDAQRDKSGRPSGRFSAERPERSVSTLKIQRTEQGDSAVYLCASSLGITSNQPQHFGDGTRLSIL.

This clonotype was recorded a few times. The chain uses TRBV28 and TRBJ1-5; no clear D. The V end was cut by 3 bases, the J end by 7 bases, with 10 bases between. Germline V CDR1 and CDR2: MDHEN, SYDVKM. CDR3 size: 13 residues. The CDR3, as DNA: TGTGCCAGCAGTTTCACGGTCCAGCAGCCCCAGCATTTT. Protein product: CASSFTVQQPQHF.

This clonotype has only a few counts. Its ends do not fully match the called genes, so a read error is possible. V is TRBV7-7 and J is TRBJ2-1; 8 bases fit TRBD1. Germline V gene data show CDR1 as SSHAT and CDR2 as FNYEAQ (reference sequence). CDR3 length equals 15 residues. The CDR3 region has the DNA TGTGCTAGCAGCTTAGGCGCAGGGGGCTCCAATGAGCAGTTCTTC. It encodes CASSLGAGGSNEQFF.

As DNA, the CDR3 is TGTGCCAGTAGTATATCGGGGGATAGCAATCAGCCCCAGCATTTT. Encoded protein: CASSISGDSNQPQHF. The V gene is TRBV19, the J gene TRBJ1-5; D might be TRBD1 (5 bases). This CDR3 is 15 amino acids long. CDR1 and CDR2 from the germline V gene are LNHDA and SQIVND (reference sequence). Trimming took 2 bases from V and 0 from J, leaving 8 bases between them.

The rearrangement links TRBV7-9 to TRBJ2-7, with D maybe TRBD2 (5 bases). CDR3 length: 15 amino acids. Germline CDR1 and CDR2: SEHNR and FQNEAQ (reference sequence). Deletions cut 5 bases from V and 4 bases from J, with 18 bases between. CDR3 nucleotide sequence: TGTGCCAGCAGCCCCCCGTCGGGGAGTCGATACGAGCAGTACTTC. This codes for CASSPPSGSRYEQYF.

This rearrangement joins TRBV7-8 to TRBJ1-1; the match to TRBD1 covers 8 bases. The V and J ends lost 5 bases and 5 bases, in that order; junction bases with no gene match: 4. Germline V lookup: CDR1 SGHVS, CDR2 FQNEAQ. This CDR3 is built from 13 residues. The CDR3: CASSHDRGTEAFF. The CDR3 DNA sequence: TGTGCCAGCAGCCACGACAGGGGAACTGAAGCTTTCTTT. Combining the CDR3 with reference TRBV7-8 and TRBJ1-1 gives the whole variable domain GAGVSQSPRYKVAKRGQDVALRCDPISGHVSLFWYQQALGQGPEFLTYFQNEAQLDKSGLPSDRFFAERPEGSVSTLKIQRTQQEDSAVYLCASSHDRGTEAFFGQGTRLTVV.

The chain uses TRBV7-2 and TRBJ2-1; perhaps TRBD2 as D (6 bases). V lost 8 bases to trimming and J lost 2 bases, with 16 bases between them. The V gene's germline CDR1 is SGHTA and CDR2 FQGNSA. This CDR3 contains 15 residues. The CDR3 sequence is CASATPGLAYNEQFF. The DNA for the CDR3 is TGTGCCAGCGCTACCCCGGGACTCGCCTACAATGAGCAGTTCTTC. Complete variable domain (other parts from reference TRBV7-2 and TRBJ2-1): GAGVSQSPSNKVTEKGKDVELRCDPISGHTALYWYRQSLGQGLEFLIYFQGNSAPDKSGLPSDRFSAERTGGSVSTLTIQRTQQEDSAVYLCASATPGLAYNEQFFGPGTRLTVL.

Ten or more counts support this clonotype. The chain carries TRBV7-2 and TRBJ2-7, with D hard to call. This CDR3 is 13 amino acids long. Trimming shortened V by 5 bases and J by 3 bases, and 11 bases separated the two germline ends. Germline CDR1 SGHTA, CDR2 FQGNSA. DNA for the CDR3: TGTGCCAGCAGCCAACCCCCTTACTACGAGCAGTACTTC. Its protein product is CASSQPPYYEQYF.

V is TRBV19 and J is TRBJ2-5; no firm D call. The CDR3 is 16 amino acids. CDR1 LNHDA and CDR2 SQIVND come from the germline V gene (reference sequence). V was trimmed by 3 bases and J by 1 base, leaving 15 bases between them. Written as DNA, the CDR3 is TGTGCCAGTAGTATGGGAATGTGGAGCAGCCAAGAGACCCAGTACTTC. Protein product: CASSMGMWSSQETQYF.

The sample holds many counts of this clonotype. The rearrangement uses TRBV7-8 and TRBJ2-3; D is unclear. There are 12 residues in the CDR3. Trimming stripped 0 bases from V and 6 bases from J, with 4 bases between. The germline V gene encodes CDR1 SGHVS and CDR2 FQNEAQ. As DNA, the CDR3 is TGTGCCAGCAGCTTAGCGAGGGATACGCAGTATTTT. Translation gives CASSLARDTQYF.

This chain uses TRBV6-2 or TRBV6-3 with TRBJ1-5, with 8 bases aligning to TRBD1. The CDR3 is 14 amino acids. Germline CDR1 and CDR2: MNHEY and SVGEGT. Unmatched junction bases numbered 8, after V lost 6 bases and J lost 7 bases. The CDR3 DNA sequence: TGTGCCAGCAGAAGACAGGGGAGGTGGCAGCCCCAGCATTTT. Residues: CASRRQGRWQPQHF.

The chain couples TRBV4-3 to TRBJ1-1; 7 bases map to TRBD1. CDR1 and CDR2 (germline): LGHNA, YSLEER. This CDR3 is 15 amino acids long. V lost 3 bases, J lost 0 bases, and 4 bases stayed unmatched. CDR3 coding DNA: TGCGCCAGCAGCCATACCGGGACAGTGAACACTGAAGCTTTCTTT. It codes for CASSHTGTVNTEAFF.

The chain recombines TRBV6-2 or TRBV6-3 with TRBJ1-1; D is unclear. Germline CDR1 and CDR2: MNHEY and SVGEGT. V lost 0 bases, J lost 6 bases, and 17 bases lay in between. This CDR3 has 16 residues. CDR3 sequence (DNA): TGTGCCAGCAGTTACTCGAGAATACATTCGGGCCCTGAAGCTTTCTTT. As protein: CASSYSRIHSGPEAFF.

This clonotype occurred many times. This chain uses TRBV7-8 with TRBJ2-7; tentatively, D is TRBD2 (5 bases). Deletions cut 4 bases from V and 3 bases from J, with 13 bases between. This CDR3 spans 14 amino acids. Germline V gene lookup returns CDR1 SGHVS and CDR2 FQNEAQ. In DNA, the CDR3 is TGTGCCAGCAGCTCCCAGAATCGGGACTACGAGCAGTACTTC. Amino acid sequence: CASSSQNRDYEQYF. Full variable domain (missing parts from reference TRBV7-8 and TRBJ2-7): GAGVSQSPRYKVAKRGQDVALRCDPISGHVSLFWYQQALGQGPEFLTYFQNEAQLDKSGLPSDRFFAERPEGSVSTLKIQRTQQEDSAVYLCASSSQNRDYEQYFGPGTRLTVT.

The genes are TRBV19 and TRBJ2-1, with 7 positions matching TRBD1. CDR1 and CDR2 (germline): LNHDA, SQIVND (reference sequence). V lost 5 bases to trimming and J lost 5 bases; unmatched junction nucleotides: 3. CDR3 length equals 13 residues. The CDR3 DNA is TGTGCCAGTAGTGGGGACAGTGACAATGAGCAGTTCTTC. Translated, it gives CASSGDSDNEQFF.

This clonotype turned up a few times. This chain links TRBV5-4 with TRBJ2-3; D is possibly TRBD2 (6 bases). The CDR3 length is 14 residues. Per the germline V gene, CDR1 is SGHNT and CDR2 is YYREEE (reference sequence). The V end was cut by 6 bases, the J end by 3 bases, with 14 bases between. The CDR3 protein is CASTPRESTDTQYF. The CDR3 nucleotides read TGTGCCAGCACCCCCCGGGAGAGTACAGATACGCAGTATTTT.

This clonotype was seen only a few times. CDR3: CASSSAQGFNTEAFF. The CDR3 coding sequence is TGTGCCAGCAGTTCCGCTCAGGGGTTTAACACTGAAGCTTTCTTT. The chain combines TRBV6-1 with TRBJ1-1; D perhaps matches TRBD1 (6 bases). The ends were cut back, 5 bases at V and 2 bases at J, with 15 bases in the middle. The CDR3 runs to 15 residues. Germline CDR1 is MNHNS and CDR2 is SASEGT.

The V gene is TRBV6-1, the J gene TRBJ1-1; tentatively, D is TRBD1 (6 bases). Per the germline V gene, CDR1 is MNHNS and CDR2 is SASEGT. Trimming cost V 2 bases and J 10 bases, with 35 bases left between them. The CDR3 loop spans 20 amino acids. The CDR3 DNA follows: TGTGCCAGCAGTGAATATCTGGGGCAGGGGACCGAGGCTCGGGGCGCCGGAGCTTTCTTT. This codes for CASSEYLGQGTEARGAGAFF.

This clonotype was counted a few times. The chain has TRBV7-2 and TRBJ2-7, with 12 nucleotides matching TRBD2. Germline lookup yields CDR1 SGHTA and CDR2 FQGNSA. V was pared by 3 bases and J by 1 base, with 7 bases of the junction left unmatched. This CDR3 is built from 17 residues. CDR3 in DNA: TGTGCCAGCAGCTTGTCCCGACTAGCGGGGGTATCCTACGAGCAGTACTTC. As protein: CASSLSRLAGVSYEQYF.

This clonotype has just a few counts. The rearrangement links TRBV2 to TRBJ1-1, with D possibly being TRBD1 (6 bases). Looked up from germline, CDR1 is SNHLY and CDR2 is FYNNEI. The CDR3 is 15 amino acids. V was trimmed by 4 bases and J by 0 bases, leaving 12 bases between them. The CDR3 nucleotides are TGTGCCAGCAGTGGGGGGGGGCCACTGAACACTGAAGCTTTCTTT. It codes for CASSGGGPLNTEAFF.

V usage is TRBV4-1 and J usage is TRBJ1-5, with D possibly TRBD1 on 6 matching bases. Trimming took 5 bases from V and 0 from J, leaving 11 bases between them. Germline-derived CDR1 and CDR2 are MGHRA and YSYEKL. This CDR3 has 15 amino acids. CDR3 protein: CASSWTEFSNQPQHF. CDR3 in DNA: TGCGCCAGCAGCTGGACAGAGTTTAGCAATCAGCCCCAGCATTTT.

The CDR3 loop is CSVEGPQGRTYGYTF. The CDR3, as DNA: TGCAGCGTTGAAGGACCACAAGGAAGGACCTATGGCTACACCTTC. The genes are TRBV29-1 and TRBJ1-2; D is uncertain. CDR1 is SQVTM and CDR2 is ANQGSEA in the germline V gene. Trimming took 1 base from V and 4 from J, leaving 16 bases between them. This CDR3 region has 15 residues.

This clonotype was seen more than once but under ten times. The CDR3 DNA follows: TGTGCCAGCAGTGAAGGTTTATACTACGAGCAGTACTTC. Amino acids: CASSEGLYYEQYF. The rearrangement links TRBV6-1 to TRBJ2-7; unclear D gene. In germline, CDR1 is MNHNS, CDR2 SASEGT. The CDR3 extends over 13 amino acids. V dropped 1 base and J dropped 3 bases, with 7 bases sitting between them.

This clonotype was seen more than once but under ten times. This chain connects TRBV12-3 or TRBV12-4 to TRBJ2-5; 7 nucleotides agree with TRBD1. Trimming cost V 6 bases and J 2 bases; bases outside gene matches: 9. The CDR3 covers 15 residues. CDR3 nucleotide sequence: TGTGCCAGCAGCTACGACAGGGACGAACAAGAGACCCAGTACTTC. Its translation is CASSYDRDEQETQYF.

The chain couples TRBV4-1 to TRBJ1-2; D call uncertain. Trimming cost V 3 bases and J 5 bases, with 10 bases left between them. This CDR3 has 13 amino acids. Germline V lookup: CDR1 MGHRA, CDR2 YSYEKL. The CDR3 sequence: CASSQSRIYGYTF. The CDR3 DNA reads TGCGCCAGCAGCCAGAGCCGTATTTATGGCTACACCTTC.

The chain is built from TRBV9 and TRBJ2-3, with D unresolved. Germline CDR1 is SGDLS and CDR2 is YYNGEE. This CDR3 comprises 12 residues. Trimming left V 3 bases short and J 2 bases short, with 4 bases between. CDR3 DNA sequence: TGTGCCAGCAGCGAGAACACAGATACGCAGTATTTT. This translates into CASSENTDTQYF.

This clonotype was recorded at least ten times. The gene calls are TRBV7-6 and TRBJ2-1, with 9 bases aligning to TRBD1. J lost 0 bases, V lost 2 bases, and 11 bases had no gene match. This CDR3 spans 19 amino acids. CDR1 SGHVS and CDR2 FNYEAQ come from the germline V gene. The CDR3 loop reads CASSLPGTGSTPSYNEQFF. The CDR3 coding sequence is TGTGCCAGCAGCTTACCTGGGACAGGGAGTACCCCCTCCTACAATGAGCAGTTCTTC.